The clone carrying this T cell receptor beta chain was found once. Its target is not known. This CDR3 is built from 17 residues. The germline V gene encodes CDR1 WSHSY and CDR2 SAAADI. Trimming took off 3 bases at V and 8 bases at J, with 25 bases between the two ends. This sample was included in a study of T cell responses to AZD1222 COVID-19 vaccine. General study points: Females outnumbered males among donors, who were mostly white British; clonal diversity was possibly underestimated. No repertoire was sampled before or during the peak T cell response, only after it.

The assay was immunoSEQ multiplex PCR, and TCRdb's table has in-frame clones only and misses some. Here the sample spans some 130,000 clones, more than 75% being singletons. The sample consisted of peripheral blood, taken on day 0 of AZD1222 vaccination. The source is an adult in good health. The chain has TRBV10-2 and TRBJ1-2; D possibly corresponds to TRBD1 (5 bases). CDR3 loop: CASSELIGHRPYGGYTF. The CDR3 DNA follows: TGCGCCAGCAGTGAACTAATCGGACACCGCCCCTATGGAGGCTACACCTTC.